Presented here are 21 T cell receptor beta chains from one specimen sequenced in a study of T cells in tuberculosis. Generated by immunoSEQ multiplex PCR, the TCRdb table keeps only in-frame clones and is missing some. The table has 25,000 to 30,000 clones, 85% to 90% seen once. Sequences were obtained from PBMCs. The receptor set was obtained from a donor between 5 and 29 years old with latent tuberculosis or without tuberculosis infection.

The genes are TRBV5-1 and TRBJ2-1; 9 bases line up with TRBD2. Germline trimming cut 0 bases from V and 12 bases from J; bases unmatched to any gene: 7. This CDR3 is 14 amino acids long. Germline V CDR1 and CDR2: SGHRS, YFSETQ. CDR3 amino acids: CASSLGASGDGQFF. The DNA for the CDR3 is TGCGCCAGCAGCTTGGGTGCTAGCGGGGATGGGCAGTTCTTC.

The chain carries TRBV27 and TRBJ2-5; 9 bases match TRBD2. J was trimmed by 5 bases and V by 3 bases; bases with no gene match: 10. The CDR3 totals 16 residues. Germline V gives CDR1 MNHEY, CDR2 SMNVEV (reference sequence). The CDR3 coding sequence is TGTGCCAGCAGTTTGGCCAGCGGGGGGTCCTGGGAGACCCAGTACTTC. It specifies CASSLASGGSWETQYF.

The chain employs TRBV5-1 and TRBJ2-7, with TRBD1 as a possible D gene (6 bases). Germline CDR1 is SGHRS and CDR2 is YFSETQ. The CDR3 extends over 13 amino acids. Trimming took off 0 bases at V and 6 bases at J, with 10 bases between the two ends. The CDR3 protein is CASSLGQVPEQYF. CDR3 DNA: TGCGCCAGCAGCTTGGGACAGGTCCCCGAGCAGTACTTC.

This clone was detected a few times. V usage is TRBV6-1 and J usage is TRBJ2-5, with 10 bases lining up with TRBD2. This CDR3 is built from 16 residues. The J segment lost 4 bases and the V segment lost 2 bases, leaving 7 bases of the junction unmatched. CDR1 and CDR2 from the germline V gene are MNHNS and SASEGT. The CDR3 reads CASSELAGVGGETQYF. In DNA form, the CDR3 reads TGTGCCAGCAGTGAACTAGCGGGGGTGGGAGGAGAGACCCAGTACTTC.

The genes are TRBV6-1 and TRBJ2-5; TRBD2 aligns across 11 bases. This CDR3 region has 17 residues. V lost 2 bases to trimming and J lost 5 bases; unmatched junction nucleotides: 10. Germline values: CDR1 MNHNS, CDR2 SASEGT. The CDR3 nucleotides are TGTGCCAGCAGTGAAATCCCTAGCGGGGGGCCCGGGGAGACCCAGTACTTC. It specifies CASSEIPSGGPGETQYF.

The V gene is TRBV7-3, the J gene TRBJ2-1; the match to TRBD1 covers 9 bases. J gave up 7 bases and V 5 bases, and 9 bases lay outside the gene matches. Germline V gene data show CDR1 as SGHTA and CDR2 as FQGTGA. This CDR3 contains 15 residues. CDR3 nucleotide sequence: TGTGCCAGCAGCACTTACAGGGGGCCGGGAAATGAGCAGTTCTTC. Protein sequence: CASSTYRGPGNEQFF.

This clone came up a few times. Here the CDR3 DNA reads TGTGCCAGCACTTCCGTCCGGGAGGGGGGAGATACGCAGTATTTT. It codes for CASTSVREGGDTQYF. The J gene is TRBJ2-3, the V gene TRBV28, with TRBD2 identical over 8 bases. Trimming removed 7 bases from V and 5 bases from J; junction bases left unmatched: 11. Germline V lookup: CDR1 MDHEN, CDR2 SYDVKM. The CDR3 spans 15 residues.

The chain combines TRBV7-9 with TRBJ1-3; TRBD1 matches 7 bases. The CDR3 contains 18 residues. From germline, CDR1 is SEHNR and CDR2 FQNEAQ (reference sequence). The trim removed 2 bases at V and 0 bases at J, leaving 10 bases unmatched. DNA for the CDR3: TGTGCCAGCAGCTTAATACCCTCGGGACAGTCCTCTGGAAACACCATATATTTT. As protein: CASSLIPSGQSSGNTIYF.

This clone has only one observation. The V and J genes are TRBV15 and TRBJ1-5; no reliable D call. Trimming pared 0 bases from V and 2 bases from J, leaving 11 bases between. CDR1 is LNHNV and CDR2 is YYDKDF in the germline V gene (reference sequence). CDR3 size: 16 residues. In DNA form, the CDR3 reads TGTGCCACCAGCAGAGATAGAGGAGCGGGCAATCAGCCCCAGCATTTT. Translating it yields CATSRDRGAGNQPQHF.

V and J are TRBV28 and TRBJ1-5, with a possible D match to TRBD1 (5 bases). Trimming took off 1 base at V and 5 bases at J, with 15 bases between the two ends. The germline V gene encodes CDR1 MDHEN and CDR2 SYDVKM. This CDR3 has 16 residues. CDR3 residues: CASSLFRVVSDQPQHF. The CDR3 DNA follows: TGTGCCAGCAGTTTATTCAGGGTGGTTAGTGATCAGCCCCAGCATTTT.

The rearrangement uses TRBV6-1 and TRBJ1-5; possible D gene TRBD1, 5 bases. V lost 2 bases and J lost 1, with 12 bases in between. CDR1 and CDR2 from the germline V gene are MNHNS and SASEGT. The CDR3 contains 16 residues. The CDR3 sequence: CASSERPGGSNQPQHF. The CDR3 nucleotides read TGTGCCAGCAGTGAAAGGCCCGGGGGAAGCAATCAGCCCCAGCATTTT.

This chain connects TRBV19 to TRBJ2-3; TRBD1 agrees at 7 bases. Germline assignment: CDR1 LNHDA and CDR2 SQIVND (reference sequence). This CDR3 has 14 residues. V trimming: 4 bases; J trimming: 2 bases; junction bases outside the gene matches: 3. The CDR3 reads CASSNDRVTDTQYF. The CDR3 DNA reads as TGTGCCAGTAGTAACGACAGGGTCACAGATACGCAGTATTTT.

The table lists this clone with a count of one. This chain uses TRBV7-2 with TRBJ1-1, with 7 positions matching TRBD1. The CDR3 loop spans 14 amino acids. Germline V gene data show CDR1 as SGHTA and CDR2 as FQGNSA. With V trimmed by 5 bases and J by 9 bases, 12 bases remained unmatched. CDR3 coding DNA: TGTGCCAGCAGCGAAGAGGGGACAGTCCTCAAAGCTTTCTTT. Translation: CASSEEGTVLKAFF. The full variable domain, its missing parts supplied by reference TRBV7-2 and TRBJ1-1, is GAGVSQSPSNKVTEKGKDVELRCDPISGHTALYWYRQSLGQGLEFLIYFQGNSAPDKSGLPSDRFSAERTGGSVSTLTIQRTQQEDSAVYLCASSEEGTVLKAFFGQGTRLTVV.

CDR3 in DNA: TGCGCCAGCAGCTGGGGACAGGGGAACAATGAGCAGTTCTTC. It is translated as CASSWGQGNNEQFF. This sequence joins TRBV5-1 and TRBJ2-1; TRBD1 aligns across 10 bases. The CDR3 consists of 14 residues. Germline assignment: CDR1 SGHRS and CDR2 YFSETQ. V lost 3 bases, J lost 5 bases, and 2 bases stayed unmatched.

The chain couples TRBV19 to TRBJ1-1; 8 nucleotides align to TRBD1. The CDR3 runs 16 residues. CDR1 is LNHDA and CDR2 is SQIVND in the germline V gene (reference sequence). The ends lost 9 bases at V and 2 bases at J; junction bases unmatched: 14. CDR3 sequence: CARSAPTDRENTEAFF. The CDR3 region has the DNA TGTGCCAGGTCGGCGCCTACGGACAGGGAAAACACTGAAGCTTTCTTT.

The chain uses TRBV5-1 and TRBJ1-5; 7 bases fit TRBD1. V was pared by 5 bases and J by 4 bases, with 6 bases of the junction left unmatched. Germline V gene data show CDR1 as SGHRS and CDR2 as YFSETQ. The CDR3 has 14 amino acids. The CDR3 loop reads CASRAGTENQPQHF. Here the CDR3 DNA reads TGCGCCAGCAGGGCCGGGACAGAGAATCAGCCCCAGCATTTT.

This clone was recorded a few times. This chain uses TRBV6-5 with TRBJ1-1; D is perhaps TRBD1 (5 bases). The length of the CDR3 is 16 residues. The germline CDR1 and CDR2 sequences are MNHEY and SVGAGI. Trimming removed 0 bases at V and 2 bases at J, with 13 bases between. The DNA for the CDR3 is TGTGCCAGCAGTTACTCTAGTAGCGGGGGTAACACTGAAGCTTTCTTT. Protein: CASSYSSSGGNTEAFF.

Concerning this clone: A read error may account for a junction end that differs from germline. The chain is built from TRBV5-6 and TRBJ1-5; TRBD1 aligns across 8 bases. The germline V gene encodes CDR1 SGHDT and CDR2 YYEEEE. The CDR3 consists of 14 residues. CDR3 protein: CASSIGQGKQPQHF. The CDR3 nucleotides are TGTGCCAGCAGCATAGGACAGGGCAAACAGCCCCAGCATTTT.

This chain joins TRBV7-9 and TRBJ2-5, with 8 bases identical to TRBD2. With 5 bases clipped from V and 5 bases from J, the junction kept 10 bases outside the gene matches. CDR1 and CDR2 (germline): SEHNR, FQNEAQ (reference sequence). This CDR3 has 15 amino acids. The CDR3 DNA reads as TGTGCCAGCAGCCCCCCCGGGGGGGGGAAGGAGACCCAGTACTTC. Its translation is CASSPPGGGKETQYF.

This chain uses TRBV28 with TRBJ2-7, with D perhaps TRBD1 (6 bases). The CDR3 totals 15 residues. Between the trimmed V and J ends, which lost 6 bases and 6 bases, there was a span of 21 bases. Germline V gene data show CDR1 as MDHEN and CDR2 as SYDVKM. CDR3 loop: CASSYSGTKDLEQYF. The CDR3 coding sequence is TGTGCCAGCAGCTACTCCGGGACAAAGGATCTCGAGCAGTACTTC.

The V and J genes are TRBV12-5 and TRBJ2-3; D may be TRBD2 (7 bases). V gave up 4 bases and J gave up 5 bases, with 13 bases separating them. The CDR3 is made up of 14 amino acids. Germline V gene sequence: CDR1 LGHNT, CDR2 FRNRAP. The CDR3 nucleotides are TGTGCTAGTGGTTGGGGGGGGCCGGGAGATACGCAGTATTTT. It codes for CASGWGGPGDTQYF.